This TCR beta chain originates from a study of cytomegalovirus exposure and HLA in healthy donors (dated by TCRdb to 2016 to 2017). Regarding the study in general: An earlier analysis of approximately 640 of the donors reported 250 to 300 Gb of sequence data and some 100 million unique TCR beta sequences from 150 million to 200 million T cells. High-throughput TCR immunosequencing, statistical association of individual TCRs with disease status, and machine learning were combined to predict cytomegalovirus infection status. Roughly five DR-DQ haplotypes were handled as single units for association and clustering, since linkage in the cohort was strong. Rather than drawing on any new phenotypic data, the later analysis identified candidate immune exposures from TCR beta sequences and the way those sequences occurred across donors. Donor age, sex, ethnicity and CMV serostatus were compiled alongside the repertoire data. A later genetic analysis took genome-wide SNP genotypes for about 65% of the 666 donors and used that subset as a discovery cohort. The T cell repertoires of 666 subjects were profiled by immunosequencing and related to cytomegalovirus serostatus. All discovery cohort repertoires had been generated using a single sequencing platform. An earlier analysis of some 500 of the donors applied high-throughput TCR beta sequencing to assess whether each TCR beta V gene segment acted as functional or pseudogenic. Both class I and class II loci were covered by HLA typing, at four-digit resolution. To study patterns of TCR occurrence, a later analysis re-analyzed previously published TCR beta repertoires from under 750 donors and added high-resolution HLA genotyping. On average, around 230,000 unique TCR beta nucleotide sequences were sequenced per donor among several hundred genotyped donors of the cohort, with around 19% of those sequences being non-productive. Along with the approximately 650-subject first cohort, a separate validation cohort of approximately 110 different subjects was used. Of the roughly 420 genotyped donors, roughly 80% were placed in the genetic ancestry cluster associated with self-reported Caucasian donors. The study aimed to test whether signatures of past pathogen exposure could be identified by cataloging public T cell receptors. The number of typed donors differed by locus: roughly 620-640 for A, B, C, DRB1 and DQB1; some 540 for DQA1; fewer than 610 for DPA1; and 400 to 480 for DPB1. About 300 gigabases of sequencing data and 70 million to 95 million unique TCR sequences made up an early release that covered 640 HLA-typed donors.

Comment on this clone: Its recognized antigen is unknown. Nothing much larger sits one base from this clone, and base qualities are not available.

The cohort was made up of around 720 healthy bone marrow donors. At the time of sampling, every cohort member was nominally healthy, though immune exposures that went unrecorded were likely present. The donor tested CMV seropositive, placing the donor among the 289 seropositive members of the cohort. A peripheral blood sample was provided by each donor, and peripheral blood mononuclear cells were used for TCR beta sequencing. The Qiagen DNeasy Blood Extraction Kit was used to extract genomic DNA from the blood cell samples. Study-wide conclusions, independent of this receptor: In a later analysis, the rate of TCR association differed among HLA loci, with DRB1 alleles having the most associated TCRs and HLA-C alleles having the fewest. In a later analysis, 15,000 to 20,000 TCR beta sequences were associated with specific HLA alleles at a false discovery rate of 0.05. In a later analysis, most CMV-associated TCR beta chains were found to appear HLA-restricted, with HLA associations seemingly driven largely by CMV exposure. Compared with the 666-donor mean, donors in an Asian-associated ancestry cluster had fewer N-insertions in productive TCRs, according to a later genetic analysis. A later genetic analysis associated a missense DCLRE1C variant with V-gene and J-gene trimming of TCR beta chains, and an independent cohort replicated the association. In the study, some 160 TCR beta chains were listed as associated with cytomegalovirus. In a later analysis, HLA-associated TCR beta chains showed more clonal expansion and lower generation probabilities than non-associated chains that were equally common. A further reported finding was that TCR beta sequences accurately predicted the HLA-A and HLA-B alleles for most subjects in the first cohort. Because HLA typing was missing for some donors at each locus, association tests included only the typed subset. Seventeen rarely observed V segments, including chromosome 9 orphons, were excluded from the earlier analysis of some 590 of the donors because counts were too low. Sequencing depth was assumed to be roughly uniform across donors in the presence/absence analyses, though that assumption may not hold. Linkage disequilibrium might explain the correlated functional status among segregating V segments, but an unknown experimental factor could not be excluded. Some IMGT-functional V segments, including TRBV6-2 and TRBV6-3, could not be told apart with the 87-base-pair reads, so those segments were excluded. Across donors, most TCR sequences were observed very rarely, whereas some public TCRs were present in many individuals. Three of the identified cytomegalovirus-associated TCR beta chains were confirmed in vitro to be specific for cytomegalovirus antigens. A group of highly shared sequence variants was considered likely to be a technical artifact of the sequencing pipeline. According to a later analysis, parvovirus B19, influenza, CMV and Epstein-Barr virus appeared linked to several top co-occurrence clusters. An earlier analysis of approximately 590 of the donors showed that most TCR beta V segments appeared in productive rearrangements either about 87% or about 30% of the time, which broadly matched IMGT annotations. For the cohort, immune exposure information was limited to CMV serostatus. When HLA alleles, especially DR and DQ, strongly co-occurred, TCR associations were difficult to assign to individual alleles. The authors suggested that the approach could potentially be generalized to other disease states and immunological phenotypes. The classifier was reported to diagnose cytomegalovirus status with high specificity and sensitivity in both the original cohort and the validation cohort. This cohort had only TCR beta chains sequenced, and the lack of alpha or paired-chain data limited which features could be detected.

Library construction relied on the immunoSEQ multiplex PCR assay. For the multiplex PCR, a mixture combining 60 forward primers for TCR Vbeta segments and 13 reverse primers for TCR Jbeta segments was used. Amplification of the CDR3 region of rearranged TCR beta genes was performed with a multiplex PCR assay on genomic DNA. The Illumina HiSeq System was used to sequence the amplified TCR beta libraries as 87-base-pair reads. The paper's processing steps were these. In a later analysis, 77 million or so unique TCR beta chains were counted across the roughly 670 repertoires, and roughly 9.9 million of these chains were shared by at least two donors. A nearest-neighbor algorithm error-corrected the raw reads and collapsed the reads into unique sequences, merging closely related sequences to remove PCR and sequencing errors. Alignment of CDR3 sequences to IMGT reference sequences was used to assign V, D and J gene segments. For a sequence to be retained, a match of at least six nucleotides was required to both a V gene segment and a J gene segment. Rearrangements were called productive when the CDR3 lacked stop codons and stayed in frame with V and J; all others were non-productive. Following IMGT convention, CDR3 was defined as the stretch from the second conserved V-encoded cysteine to the conserved J-encoded phenylalanine. In an earlier analysis of approximately 590 of the donors, sequences lacking an unambiguous match to a single V gene segment were excluded. An earlier analysis of a few hundred of the donors called V segments functional above 56.7% productive rearrangements and segregating when the between-donor standard deviation exceeded 5%. A statistical classification framework was developed to diagnose cytomegalovirus status using the catalog of TCR beta chain sequences. In a later analysis, V and J genes were assigned by comparing TCR nucleotide sequences against IMGT/GENE-DB human TR gene sequences. A later analysis assigned CDR3 sequences and most-parsimonious VDJ recombination scenarios with the TCRdist pipeline. A later analysis defined each TCR beta chain by its CDR3 amino acid sequence plus V-gene family, and excluded reads lacking a unique V-gene family. As a way to deal with suspected cross-contamination and a sequencing artifact, a later analysis dropped hundreds of nucleotide sequences that were highly shared and had low generation probability. In a later analysis, a clonal expansion index was calculated for each public chain from normalized within-repertoire ranks of inferred template counts. In a later analysis, generation probabilities were computed using a VDJ recombination model fitted to out-of-frame rearrangements, and the results were checked against IGoR. A later analysis scored TCR-TCR, TCR-HLA and TCR-CMV co-occurrence with hypergeometric tests, applying a repertoire-size bias correction to TCR pairs. In a later analysis, false discovery rates were estimated by permuting HLA or CMV assignments 20 times. In a later analysis, co-occurring TCRs were grouped using DBSCAN, and TCRdist sequence similarity was added for clustering within HLA-allele-positive subsets. Co-occurrence clustering excluded repertoires with fewer than 30,000 or more than 120,000 public chains, plus five with anomalous nucleotide sharing. Imported from immuneACCESS, the table was reduced by TCRdb to in-frame sequences with V and J called. These copies leave out some clones; in studies compared against another copy, an unresolved V gene accounts for under half, and the cause of the remainder is not known. V and J calls and clone size are those listed in that table; D and trimming were worked out from the DNA. The sample profile shows about 120,000 clones; about 76% of them were found once. 30% of the sample belongs to the ten largest clones.

CDR3 length: 13 amino acids, cysteine to phenylalanine. Just the 39-base CDR3 DNA is kept, in frame starting at base 1. Between the V and J ends, shortened by 3 bases and 1 base respectively, the junction contains 6 bases. CDR1 and CDR2, looked up from the germline V gene (reference sequence), are MNHEY and SMNVEV. Sequencing was done on a sample of PBMCs. The sequence links TRBV27 to TRBJ1-1; the D gene cannot be named for sure. This TCR came from a man between 60 and 75 years old in good health and CMV-seropositive. The CDR3 amino acid sequence is: CASSFRRNTEAFF. The sequenced DNA: TGTGCCAGCAGTTTTCGGAGGAACACTGAAGCTTTCTTT.